The clone carrying this T cell receptor (beta chain) was observed once. The antigen is unknown. Treatment in this sample: oral pan-JAK inhibitor, 5-10 mg twice daily. Both peripheral blood and punch biopsies of lesional scalp skin were obtained from patients who had alopecia areata. The researchers isolated CD4+ and CD8+ T cells from PBMCs by sorting. The CDR3 spans 13 residues. Trimming shortened V by 7 bases and J by 1 base, and 10 bases separated the two germline ends. CDR1 is SNHLY and CDR2 is FYNNEI in the germline V gene. This sample stems from a study of CD8+ T cells in alopecia areata. Points from the study as a whole: Across lesional scalp, and particularly alopecia totalis/universalis, clonality surpassed that of normal scalp.

After isolation, RNA underwent reverse transcription to generate cDNA as the sequencing template. Sequencing used immunoSEQ multiplex PCR; TCRdb keeps in-frame clones, though not all of them. The sample has roughly 230,000 clones; around two fifths are singletons. Sequencing was performed on CD4+ T cells sorted from blood, taken at approximately week 36, from a patient treated with tofacitinib. This chain joins TRBV2 and TRBJ1-1; D gene uncertain. The source of this sequence is a human donor with alopecia areata. CDR3 sequence reads: CASTQGRNTEAFF. CDR3 in DNA: TGTGCCAGCACCCAAGGGCGGAACACTGAAGCTTTCTTT.